What follows is one T cell receptor beta chain and its context. The antigen is undetermined. The data were obtained in a study of shared clonotypes between healthy human individuals. CDR1 is LNHDA, CDR2 SQIVND, per germline (reference sequence). The CDR3 spans 18 residues. J was trimmed by 6 bases and V by 5 bases; bases with no gene match: 13. Some clones are missing from TCRdb's copy, which holds only in-frame ones; the method was immunoSEQ multiplex PCR. The sample records approximately 1.4 million clones, approximately 98% being singletons. General study findings and limits: A reduction in generation probabilities was seen for non-shared clonotypes relative to those shared by all four donors.

The rearrangement joins TRBV19 to TRBJ1-4; 12 bases are a match to TRBD1. The source is a man aged 25 to 40 in good health. The sample comprised naive CD4+ T cells sorted from blood. Subset in this sample: CD45RA+ positively selected. CDR3 in DNA: TGTGCCAGTAGTTCGCACGGGGACAGGGGGCTTGTGGATGAAAAACTGTTTTTT. It is translated as CASSSHGDRGLVDEKLFF.